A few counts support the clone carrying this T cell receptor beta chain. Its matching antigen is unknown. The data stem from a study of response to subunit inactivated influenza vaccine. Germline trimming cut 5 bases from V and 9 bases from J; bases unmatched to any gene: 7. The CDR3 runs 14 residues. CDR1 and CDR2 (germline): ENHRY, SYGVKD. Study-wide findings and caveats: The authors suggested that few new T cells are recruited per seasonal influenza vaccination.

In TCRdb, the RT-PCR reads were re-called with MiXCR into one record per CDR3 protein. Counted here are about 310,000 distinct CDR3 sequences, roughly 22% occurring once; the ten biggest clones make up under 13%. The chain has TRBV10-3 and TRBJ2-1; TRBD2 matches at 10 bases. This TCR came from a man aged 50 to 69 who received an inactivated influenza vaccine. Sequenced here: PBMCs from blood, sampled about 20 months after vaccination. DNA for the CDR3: TGTGCCATCAGTCCCGGGACTAGCGTCGCTGAGCAGTTCTTC. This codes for CAISPGTSVAEQFF.